This TCR beta chain was sequenced during a study of T cell responses to AZD1222 COVID-19 vaccine. To note about this clone: Its cognate antigen is unknown.

From germline, CDR1 is MDHEN and CDR2 SYDVKM. Trimming stripped 7 bases from V and 8 bases from J, with 11 bases between. The CDR3 has 11 amino acids. Generated by immunoSEQ multiplex PCR, the TCRdb table keeps only in-frame clones and is missing some. The sample contains roughly 150,000 clones, 84% of which appear only once. Study-wide points: Spike was spanned by vaccine-associated CD4 TCRs, which were dominant at 160-218 and 743-854.

The chain joins TRBV28 to TRBJ1-2, with D possibly TRBD1 on 6 matching bases. This clonotype was sampled from an adult in good health. Material: peripheral blood, obtained on day 0 of AZD1222 vaccination. Written as DNA, the CDR3 is TGTGCCAGCACGCGCGGGGGCGGCTACACCTTC. This encodes CASTRGGGYTF.